One TCR beta chain is described in this entry. The same CDR3 is also encoded by other DNA sequences in this sample. Amplification used 60 Vbeta primers and 13 Jbeta primers. Data came from immunoSEQ multiplex PCR; TCRdb stores just in-frame clones and leaves some out. Of more than 90,000 clones in the sample, just under 70% were seen once. The sample is drawn from a study of cytomegalovirus exposure and HLA in healthy donors. The germline V gene encodes CDR1 SGHRS and CDR2 YFSETQ. The CDR3 spans 13 residues. V was cut by 0 bases and J by 5 bases, with 8 bases left in between. This sequence was found in a man aged 45-65 years in good health and CMV-seronegative. The V call is TRBV5-1, the J call TRBJ2-5; D is possibly TRBD2 (5 bases). The sequenced sample was PBMCs. CDR3 protein: CASSLGTGETQYF. As DNA, the CDR3 is TGCGCCAGCAGCTTGGGGACGGGGGAGACCCAGTACTTC.